Given below is one T cell receptor beta chain in context. The sample comes from a study of blood T cell repertoires in COVID-19. As for the study in general: Donors in the United States, Italy and Spain gave samples during acute or convalescent COVID-19. Nucleic acid was either cDNA or gDNA, and it came from T cells, B-cell-depleted T cells, or PBMCs.

The data were produced by immunoSEQ multiplex PCR, yet TCRdb's version contains in-frame clones alone and is incomplete. The repertoire includes approximately 240,000 clones, around 80% of them detected once, and 3% to 4% sits in the top ten. The germline V gene encodes CDR1 SEHNR and CDR2 FQNEAQ (reference sequence). The CDR3 has 16 residues. V lost 5 bases, J lost 2 bases, and 9 bases stayed unmatched. The sequenced sample consisted of peripheral blood. The V and J genes are TRBV7-9 and TRBJ2-7; 10 bases fit TRBD1. The sequence came from a woman aged 40 to 50 with active or convalescent COVID-19. The CDR3 region has the DNA TGTGCCAGCAGCGCCACACGGGACAGGGGACCCTACGAGCAGTACTTC. Its translation is CASSATRDRGPYEQYF.